The clone carrying this T cell receptor beta chain was picked up a small number of times. What it recognizes is unknown. The record originates from a study of blood T cells in healthy people across ages. Study-wide results and limits: Higher diversity, along with more naive CD4+ cells, distinguished long-lived donors from aged donors.

The length of the CDR3 is 20 residues. The germline V gene encodes CDR1 MNHEY and CDR2 SVGEGT. The authors ran a second PCR of 7 to 11 cycles using a sample-barcoded 5' primer and a J-beta primer mix. Carrying 12 random nucleotides, a template-switch adaptor labeled each individual cDNA molecule. In TCRdb, the 5' RACE reads were re-called with MiXCR into one record per CDR3 protein. Of about 720,000 distinct CDR3 sequences in the sample, 20% to 25% were seen once. This sample was shared with a second study, whose subject was T cells of mothers and their children. That publication notes: In this cohort, donors were a few healthy Caucasian mothers plus their six children.

This sequence joins TRBV6-2 or TRBV6-3 and TRBJ2-5, with 8 bases fitting TRBD2. The assigned J gene may be wrong: the sequence end matches TRBJ2-1 better. The TCR was taken from a boy aged 5-17 years in good health. The sequencing sample was made of blood. CDR3 in amino acids: CASSTGGPSSTSGGINEQFF. As DNA, the CDR3 is TGTGCCAGCAGCACGGGTGGCCCCTCTTCTACTAGCGGAGGAATCAATGAGCAGTTCTTC.